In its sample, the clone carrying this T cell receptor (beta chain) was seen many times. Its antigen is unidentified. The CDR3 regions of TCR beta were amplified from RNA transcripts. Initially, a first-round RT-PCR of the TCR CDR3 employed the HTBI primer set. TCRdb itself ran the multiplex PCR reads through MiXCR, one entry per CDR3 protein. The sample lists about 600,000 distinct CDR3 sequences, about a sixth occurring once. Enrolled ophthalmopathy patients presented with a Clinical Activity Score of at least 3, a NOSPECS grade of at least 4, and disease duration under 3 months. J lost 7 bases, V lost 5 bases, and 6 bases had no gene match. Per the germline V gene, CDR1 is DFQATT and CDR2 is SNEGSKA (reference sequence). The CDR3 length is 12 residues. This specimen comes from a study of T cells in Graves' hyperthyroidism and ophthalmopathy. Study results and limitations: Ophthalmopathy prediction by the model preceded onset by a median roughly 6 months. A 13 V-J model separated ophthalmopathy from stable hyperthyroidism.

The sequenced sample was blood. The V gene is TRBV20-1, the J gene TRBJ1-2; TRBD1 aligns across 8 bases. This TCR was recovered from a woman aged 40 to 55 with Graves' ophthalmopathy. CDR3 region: CSAGTGKAGYTF. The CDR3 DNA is TGCAGTGCTGGGACAGGAAAGGCTGGCTACACCTTC.